The clone carrying this T cell receptor beta chain appeared many times. What it binds is not known. Trimming cost V 1 base and J 4 bases, with 7 bases left between them. This CDR3 has 14 amino acids. The V gene's germline CDR1 is MDHEN and CDR2 SYDVKM. This sample is drawn from a study of molecular identifiers for immune sequencing clone quantification. Notes on the study in general: Shared barcodes on identical TCR molecules could underestimate the sizes of highly expanded clones. The study found clones above 20 RNA copies held over 99% of effector molecules and under 1% in naive cells.

Listed TCR primers, together with previously described methods, were used for the bulk TCR libraries. TCRdb reanalysed the PCR reads using MiXCR and keeps one entry per CDR3 protein. The repertoire holds approximately 670,000 distinct CDR3 sequences, just under 20% seen once, with 0.7% to 1% in the top ten. Sequencing input: naive CD8+ T cells from blood, with Jurkat cell RNA spiked in. Subset indicated: FACS-sorted CD8+CD4-CCR7+CD45RA+ naive T cells. V and J are TRBV28 and TRBJ2-2; D gene ambiguous. This receptor was identified in a human donor in good health. Some libraries in this study had Jurkat cell RNA spiked in. The CDR3 sequence: CASSLLPGTGELFF. CDR3 nucleotides: TGTGCCAGCAGTTTATTACCGGGCACCGGGGAGCTGTTTTTT.